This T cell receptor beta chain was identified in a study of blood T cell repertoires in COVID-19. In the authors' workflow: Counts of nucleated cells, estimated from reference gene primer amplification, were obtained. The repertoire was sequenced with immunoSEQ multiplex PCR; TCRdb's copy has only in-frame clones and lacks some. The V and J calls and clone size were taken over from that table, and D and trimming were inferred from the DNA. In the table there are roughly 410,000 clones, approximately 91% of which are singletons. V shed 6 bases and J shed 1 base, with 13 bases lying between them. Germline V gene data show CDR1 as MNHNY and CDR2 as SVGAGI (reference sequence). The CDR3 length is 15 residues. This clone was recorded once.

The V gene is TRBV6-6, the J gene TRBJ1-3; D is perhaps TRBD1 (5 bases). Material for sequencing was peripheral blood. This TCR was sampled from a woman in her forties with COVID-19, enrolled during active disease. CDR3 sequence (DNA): TGTGCCAGCAGCGGAACAGGACCGTCTGGAAACACCATATATTTT. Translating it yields CASSGTGPSGNTIYF.